This entry concerns a single TCR beta chain. Original processing notes: The authors estimated nucleated cell counts from reference gene primer amplification. The protocol was immunoSEQ multiplex PCR, while the TCRdb copy is restricted to in-frame clones and leaves out a portion. D and trimming were read from the DNA, whereas the V and J calls and clone size are those reported in that table. The data hold approximately 100,000 clones, with around 75% observed a single time. This record belongs to a study of blood T cell repertoires in COVID-19. Background on the study: T cells, B-cell-depleted T cells, or PBMCs supplied cDNA or gDNA.

V shed 5 bases and J 1 base; nucleotides not matched to a gene: 2. The CDR3 contains 13 residues. CDR1 is SGHDN, CDR2 FVKESK, per germline. The material sequenced was peripheral blood. The genes are TRBV14 and TRBJ2-7, with 7 bases identical to TRBD1. This TCR derives from a woman aged 80 or older with active or convalescent COVID-19. The CDR3 DNA reads as TGTGCCAGCAGCAAACAGGGGTCCTACGAGCAGTACTTC. Residues: CASSKQGSYEQYF.